This passage covers 10 T cell receptor beta chains from one sample sequenced in a study of blood T cell repertoires in COVID-19. The assay was immunoSEQ multiplex PCR, and TCRdb's table has in-frame clones only and misses some. The data show 150,000 or so clones, with roughly 90% seen just once and roughly 1.2% held by the top ten. What was sequenced was PBMCs or T cells enriched from blood (not recorded which). Every receptor here comes from a human donor with acute COVID-19. The donor label of this sample is uncertain.

This sequence joins TRBV19 and TRBJ2-1; 14 positions match TRBD2. After removal of 1 base from V and 8 bases from J, the junction contained 7 bases not matched to a gene. Germline lookup yields CDR1 LNHDA and CDR2 SQIVND (reference sequence). The CDR3 extends over 17 amino acids. The CDR3 reads CASSIAAATSGGDEQFF. CDR3 nucleotide sequence: TGTGCCAGTAGTATAGCAGCCGCGACTAGCGGGGGGGATGAGCAGTTCTTC. Filled out from reference TRBV19 and TRBJ2-1, the complete variable domain reads DGGITQSPKYLFRKEGQNVTLSCEQNLNHDAMYWYRQDPGQGLRLIYYSQIVNDFQKGDIAEGYSVSREKKESFPLTVTSAQKNPTAFYLCASSIAAATSGGDEQFFGPGTRLTVL.

The rearrangement joins TRBV7-9 to TRBJ2-3; 12 nucleotides line up with TRBD1. Germline CDR1 and CDR2: SEHNR and FQNEAQ (reference sequence). Trimming at V came to 5 bases and at J to 7 bases, leaving 10 bases not matched to a gene. CDR3 length: 16 amino acids. As DNA, the CDR3 is TGTGCCAGCAGCCCCCCCCCGGGACAGGGGGCGAATACGCAGTATTTT. This gives the protein CASSPPPGQGANTQYF.

The rearrangement links TRBV14 to TRBJ2-1; D is perhaps TRBD1 (6 bases). Per germline, CDR1 SGHDN and CDR2 FVKESK. The CDR3 has 14 amino acids. V dropped 4 bases and J dropped 4 bases, with 11 bases sitting between them. CDR3 residues: CASSRIGQYNEQFF. In DNA, the CDR3 is TGTGCCAGCAGCCGAATCGGACAGTACAATGAGCAGTTCTTC.

The genes are TRBV15 and TRBJ1-1, with D unclear. The CDR3 has 14 residues. With 0 bases removed from V and 4 bases from J, the gap between germline ends came to 9 bases. Germline V gene lookup returns CDR1 LNHNV and CDR2 YYDKDF (reference sequence). CDR3 protein: CATSRDQRSTEAFF. As DNA, the CDR3 is TGTGCCACCAGCAGAGATCAGAGGAGCACTGAAGCTTTCTTT.

The chain has TRBV4-3 and TRBJ2-5; D is uncertain. The CDR3 length is 15 residues. CDR1 LGHNA and CDR2 YSLEER come from the germline V gene. Trimming left V 1 base short and J 0 bases short, with 9 bases between. DNA for the CDR3: TGCGCCAGCAGCCAAGGAGACAAGTACCAAGAGACCCAGTACTTC. This translates into CASSQGDKYQETQYF.

The chain has TRBV7-8 and TRBJ2-3; possibly TRBD2 for D (5 bases). This CDR3 is 16 amino acids long. Germline V gene sequence: CDR1 SGHVS, CDR2 FQNEAQ. V lost 5 bases and J 2 bases, leaving 17 bases between the germline ends. CDR3 DNA: TGTGCCAGCAGCCCCATCCGTACGCGGGCCACAGATACGCAGTATTTT. It specifies CASSPIRTRATDTQYF. Filled out from reference TRBV7-8 and TRBJ2-3, the complete variable domain reads GAGVSQSPRYKVAKRGQDVALRCDPISGHVSLFWYQQALGQGPEFLTYFQNEAQLDKSGLPSDRFFAERPEGSVSTLKIQRTQQEDSAVYLCASSPIRTRATDTQYFGPGTRLTVL.

CDR3 in amino acids: CASSHLGQGPLRSLYEQYF. CDR3 DNA sequence: TGTGCCAGCAGCCACCTGGGACAGGGTCCACTCCGCTCTCTCTACGAGCAGTACTTC. The chain combines TRBV7-9 with TRBJ2-7, with 9 nucleotides matching TRBD1. The J segment lost 3 bases and the V segment lost 5 bases, leaving 20 bases of the junction unmatched. The germline gives CDR1 SEHNR, CDR2 FQNEAQ (reference sequence). This CDR3 has 19 residues.

The chain couples TRBV30 to TRBJ2-7; D possibly corresponds to TRBD1 (5 bases). The germline V gene has CDR1 GTSNPN and CDR2 SVGIG (reference sequence). The CDR3 consists of 11 residues. V shed 4 bases and J shed 7 bases, with 11 bases lying between them. The CDR3 is CAWTSGREQYF. The CDR3 bases are TGTGCCTGGACGTCAGGGCGGGAGCAGTACTTC.

Details on this clone: In the same sample, other DNA sequences code for this CDR3. V gene TRBV30 combines with J gene TRBJ1-5; D is possibly TRBD1 (5 bases). Germline V gives CDR1 GTSNPN, CDR2 SVGIG (reference sequence). The CDR3 extends over 12 amino acids. V dropped 2 bases and J dropped 4 bases, with 6 bases sitting between them. In nucleotides, the CDR3 is TGTGCCTGGAGTCGGGGGAATCAGCCCCAGCATTTT. Its translation is CAWSRGNQPQHF. The full variable domain, rest sourced from reference TRBV30 and TRBJ1-5, is SQTIHQWPATLVQPVGSPLSLECTVEGTSNPNLYWYRQAAGRGLQLLFYSVGIGQISSEVPQNLSASRPQDRQFILSSKKLLLSDSGFYLCAWSRGNQPQHFGDGTRLSIL.

The chain couples TRBV27 to TRBJ1-3; 7 bases align to TRBD1. CDR1 is MNHEY and CDR2 is SMNVEV in the germline V gene (reference sequence). The CDR3 is 14 residues long. The J segment lost 3 bases and the V segment lost 4 bases, leaving 3 bases of the junction unmatched. This CDR3 reads CASSSRDSGNTIYF. The CDR3 nucleotides are TGTGCCAGCAGTTCAAGGGACAGTGGAAACACCATATATTTT.